This T cell receptor (beta chain) stems from a study of T cell responses to AZD1222 COVID-19 vaccine (dated by TCRdb to the early 2020s). At the level of the whole study: AZD1222 recipients with second doses at about 4 weeks or about 12 weeks were pooled, because spike-specific TCR depth and breadth did not differ between schedules. A total of 233 trial participants underwent TCR sequencing, of whom about 200 had received two doses of AZD1222 and some 25 had received two doses of the MenACWY control vaccine. Trial participants were enrolled by age into 18-55, 56-69 and 70-plus year subgroups, with approximately 150, 28 and 58 TCR-sequenced participants respectively.

The CDR3 regions of human TCRbeta chains were subjected to immunosequencing. For the original study's pipeline: TCRs in the repertoires were compared against a reference library of SARS-CoV-2-specific TCRs that had been generated with the MIRA antigen-specificity platform. Breadth meant the fraction of unique TCRs that were SARS-CoV-2-associated, whereas depth meant the fraction of total T cells that were SARS-CoV-2-associated. Using the MIRA data, each spike-specific TCR was assigned both to the spike region to which the TCR was reactive and to a CD4 or CD8 class. Log10-transformed breadth and depth values were compared by one-way ANOVA with Sidak's multiple comparisons tests. The clones in this table, taken by TCRdb from immuneACCESS, are in-frame only. Not every clone is retained; where verified, under half of the shortfall comes from an unresolved V gene, and the cause of the rest is unknown. V and J calls and clone size are copied from that table; D and trimming were computed from the DNA. Here the sample has 130,000 or so clones; approximately 93% occur a single time. The ten biggest clones cover 5.4% of the sample.

Study-wide conclusions, independent of this receptor: The vaccine-associated CD4 TCRs covered the entire spike protein, and the dominant responses fell in regions 160-218 and 743-854. Because no day 14 peak-response samples were available, the repertoires could be characterized only after the peak T cell response. Conclusions about previously exposed vaccinees are limited because only six or seven AZD1222 recipients were SARS-CoV-2 seropositive at baseline. Participants were mostly white British, with more females than males. The authors suggested clonal diversity may have been underestimated. After two AZD1222 doses, spike-specific TCR breadth and depth were significantly higher than at day 0 and than in MenACWY recipients. In the small 56-69-year group, the increase in depth fell short of significance, most likely because of low power. Reportedly, close to half of the unique spike-specific TCRs recognized epitopes lying outside the regions that are mutated in the B.1.351 and B.1.1.7 variants.

Read against the paper, the sample's time point label means: baseline before first vaccination. Samples from vaccinated people were obtained from the UK trials COV001 and COV002, which included a single-blind randomized controlled phase 2/3 trial of AZD1222 (ChAdOx1 nCoV-19) in healthy adults. For TCRbeta chain sequencing, PBMC samples were collected from trial participants at day 0 and at day 28 after the second dose. Points on this clone: Its cognate antigen has yet to be identified. No qualities accompany the bases; no much larger clone lies one base away.

This TCR came from an adult in good health. This specimen was peripheral blood, taken on day 0 of AZD1222 vaccination.

The CDR3 in this case is CASRRGGNTGELFF. In nucleotide form, the sequence is TGTGCCAGCCGCCGTGGGGGGAACACCGGGGAGCTGTTTTTT. The V and J segments used are TRBV6-5 and TRBJ2-2; the D region is possibly TRBD1 or TRBD2, each matching across 5 bases. Relative to germline, V is 8 bases shorter and J is 1 base shorter, with 11 bases between their ends. CDR1 and CDR2 are drawn from the germline V gene: MNHEY, SVGAGI. There are 14 amino acids in the CDR3, from cysteine to phenylalanine inclusive. Only the CDR3 region is kept as DNA, spanning 42 bases read in frame from base 1.